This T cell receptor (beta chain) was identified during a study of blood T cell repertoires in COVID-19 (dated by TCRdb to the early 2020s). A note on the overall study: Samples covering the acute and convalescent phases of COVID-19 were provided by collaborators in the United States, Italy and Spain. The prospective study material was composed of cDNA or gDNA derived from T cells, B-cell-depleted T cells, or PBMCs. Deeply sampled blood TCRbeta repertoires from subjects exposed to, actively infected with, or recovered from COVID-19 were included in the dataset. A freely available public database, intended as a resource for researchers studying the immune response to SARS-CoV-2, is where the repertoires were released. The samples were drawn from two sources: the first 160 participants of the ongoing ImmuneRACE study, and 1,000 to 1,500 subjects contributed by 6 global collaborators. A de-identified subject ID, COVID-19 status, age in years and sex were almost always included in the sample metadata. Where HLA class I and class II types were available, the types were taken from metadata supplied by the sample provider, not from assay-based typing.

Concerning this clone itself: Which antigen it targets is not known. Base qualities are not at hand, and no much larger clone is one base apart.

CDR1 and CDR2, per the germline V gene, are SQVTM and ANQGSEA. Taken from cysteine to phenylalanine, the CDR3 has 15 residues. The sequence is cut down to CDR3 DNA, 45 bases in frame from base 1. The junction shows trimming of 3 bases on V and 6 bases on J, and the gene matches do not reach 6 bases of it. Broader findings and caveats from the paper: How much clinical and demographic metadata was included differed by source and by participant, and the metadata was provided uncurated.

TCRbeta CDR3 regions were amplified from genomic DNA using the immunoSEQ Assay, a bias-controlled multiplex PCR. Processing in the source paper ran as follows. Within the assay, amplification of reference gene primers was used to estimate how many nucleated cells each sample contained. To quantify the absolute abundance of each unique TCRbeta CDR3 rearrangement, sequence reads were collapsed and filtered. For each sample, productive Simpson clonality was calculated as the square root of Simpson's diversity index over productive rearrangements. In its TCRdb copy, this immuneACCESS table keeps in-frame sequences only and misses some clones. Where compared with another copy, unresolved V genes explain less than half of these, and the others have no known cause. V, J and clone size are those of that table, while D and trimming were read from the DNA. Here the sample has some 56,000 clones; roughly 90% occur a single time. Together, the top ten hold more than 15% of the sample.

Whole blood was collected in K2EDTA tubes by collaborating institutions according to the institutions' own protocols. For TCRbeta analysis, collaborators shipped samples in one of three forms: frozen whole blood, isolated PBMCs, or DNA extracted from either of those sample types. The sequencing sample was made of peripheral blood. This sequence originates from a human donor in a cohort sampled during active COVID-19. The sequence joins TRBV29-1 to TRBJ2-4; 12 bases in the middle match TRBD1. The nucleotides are TGCAGCGTTGAGCCCGGGACAGGGGGCGGAAACATTCAGTACTTC. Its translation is CSVEPGTGGGNIQYF. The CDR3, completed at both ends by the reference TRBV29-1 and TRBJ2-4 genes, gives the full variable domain SAVISQKPSRDICQRGTSLTIQCQVDSQVTMMFWYRQQPGQSLTLIATANQGSEATYESGFVIDKFPISRPNLTFSTLTVSNMSPEDSSIYLCSVEPGTGGGNIQYFGAGTRLSVL.